The 28 T cell receptor beta chains given below trace back to one sample, sequenced in a study of T cells in Graves' hyperthyroidism and ophthalmopathy. Amplification yielded TCR beta CDR3 regions, with RNA transcripts as the source. The study used the HTBI primer set for a first-round RT-PCR of the TCR CDR3. TCRdb processed the multiplex PCR reads anew with MiXCR; each CDR3 protein has one entry. The data show about 640,000 distinct CDR3 sequences, about 45% seen once. The specimen was peripheral blood or thyroid tissue (not recorded which). The receptors derive from an adult man with Graves' disease, either hyperthyroidism or ophthalmopathy (not recorded which).

This clonotype came up many times. This chain connects TRBV7-8 to TRBJ1-5; D is unclear. Deletions cut 1 base from V and 2 bases from J, with 9 bases between. The CDR3 length is 15 residues. CDR1 SGHVS and CDR2 FQNEAQ come from the germline V gene. The CDR3 loop reads CASSLVGPGNQPQHF. CDR3 in DNA: TGTGCCAGCAGCTTAGTAGGTCCAGGCAATCAGCCCCAGCATTTT.

This clonotype appeared a few times. The J gene is TRBJ1-1, the V gene TRBV4-1; 7 bases line up with TRBD1. The CDR3 loop spans 14 amino acids. V lost 4 bases, J lost 3 bases, and 5 bases stayed unmatched. The germline V gene encodes CDR1 MGHRA and CDR2 YSYEKL. This CDR3 reads CASSPKTGYTEAFF. The CDR3 DNA is TGCGCCAGCAGCCCGAAGACAGGGTACACTGAAGCTTTCTTT.

This clonotype was recorded at least ten times. J is TRBJ2-7 and V is TRBV7-9, with D unclear. The CDR3 totals 13 residues. Trimming removed 4 bases at V and 4 bases at J, with 11 bases between. The V gene's germline CDR1 is SEHNR and CDR2 FQNEAQ (reference sequence). The DNA for the CDR3 is TGTGCCAGCAGCTGGGATGCGGTGTACGAGCAGTACTTC. This sequence encodes CASSWDAVYEQYF.

As concerns this clonotype: Its ends do not fully match the called genes, so a read error is possible. In DNA form, the CDR3 reads TGTGCCATTAATGACAGGGGCGCTTATTCACCCCTTCACTTT. Amino acid sequence: CAINDRGAYSPLHF. The chain joins TRBV10-3 to TRBJ1-6; 8 nucleotides match TRBD1. Germline V gene sequence: CDR1 ENHRY, CDR2 SYGVKD. CDR3 length equals 14 residues.

This clonotype was picked up a small number of times. The chain is built from TRBV20-1 and TRBJ2-7, with D uncertain. This CDR3 contains 12 residues. The V gene lost 3 bases and the J gene lost 4 bases, with 10 bases spanning the gap. Germline lookup yields CDR1 DFQATT and CDR2 SNEGSKA (reference sequence). CDR3 loop: CSARARPYEQYF. CDR3 in DNA: TGCAGTGCTAGGGCCAGACCGTACGAGCAGTACTTC.

This clonotype showed up just a few times. The chain carries TRBV9 and TRBJ1-5; D is possibly TRBD1 (5 bases). CDR1 is SGDLS and CDR2 is YYNGEE in the germline V gene. V lost 4 bases and J lost 6, with 17 bases in between. CDR3 size: 15 residues. This chain's CDR3 is CASSQDGRVGQPQHF. In DNA, the CDR3 is TGTGCCAGCAGCCAAGACGGCAGGGTAGGTCAGCCCCAGCATTTT.

This clonotype has only one observation. The chain joins TRBV7-2 to TRBJ1-5; D call uncertain. The CDR3 has 13 residues. Germline V lookup: CDR1 SGHTA, CDR2 FQGNSA. The V gene lost 2 bases and the J gene lost 4 bases, with 6 bases spanning the gap. The CDR3 DNA follows: TGTGCCAGCAGCTTAATCCAGAATCAGCCCCAGCATTTT. Protein sequence: CASSLIQNQPQHF. Full variable domain (rest looked up from reference TRBV7-2 and TRBJ1-5): GAGVSQSPSNKVTEKGKDVELRCDPISGHTALYWYRQSLGQGLEFLIYFQGNSAPDKSGLPSDRFSAERTGGSVSTLTIQRTQQEDSAVYLCASSLIQNQPQHFGDGTRLSIL.

The chain uses TRBV29-1 and TRBJ2-7, with D tentatively TRBD1 (6 bases). Germline V gene data show CDR1 as SQVTM and CDR2 as ANQGSEA. V lost 4 bases, J lost 0 bases, and 13 bases lay in between. This CDR3 comprises 14 residues. CDR3 sequence: CSVAGSDSSYEQYF. The CDR3 bases are TGCAGCGTTGCAGGGTCGGACAGCTCCTACGAGCAGTACTTC.

This clonotype has only a few counts. This chain connects TRBV20-1 to TRBJ1-5; D is ambiguous. The V and J ends lost 4 bases and 0 bases respectively, with 10 bases between them. This CDR3 has 14 amino acids. Germline V gene lookup returns CDR1 DFQATT and CDR2 SNEGSKA (reference sequence). CDR3 bases: TGCAGTGCTATCCCGGGTTTTAGCAATCAGCCCCAGCATTTT. This gives the protein CSAIPGFSNQPQHF.

The V gene is TRBV5-1, the J gene TRBJ1-2, with D possibly being TRBD1 (5 bases). The CDR3 length is 15 residues. V gave up 4 bases and J gave up 8 bases, with 21 bases separating them. Germline CDR1 is SGHRS and CDR2 is YFSETQ. The CDR3 DNA is TGCGCCAGCAGCCCAAGGGACGCAGCCGTCCAGGGCTACACCTTC. Amino acids: CASSPRDAAVQGYTF. Full variable domain (outside the CDR3, taken from reference TRBV5-1 and TRBJ1-2): KAGVTQTPRYLIKTRGQQVTLSCSPISGHRSVSWYQQTPGQGLQFLFEYFSETQRNKGNFPGRFSGRQFSNSRSEMNVSTLELGDSALYLCASSPRDAAVQGYTFGSGTRLTVV.

The chain recombines TRBV7-6 with TRBJ2-7, with 10 bases that match TRBD2. CDR1 and CDR2 from the germline V gene are SGHVS and FNYEAQ. This CDR3 has 18 amino acids. J lost 4 bases, V lost 5 bases, and 17 bases had no gene match. Written as DNA, the CDR3 is TGTGCCAGCAGCCAAGACTTTGCTAGCGGGAGCCAGGCGTACGAGCAGTACTTC. Protein: CASSQDFASGSQAYEQYF.

V is TRBV19 and J is TRBJ1-4, with 11 bases identical to TRBD1. V trimming: 7 bases; J trimming: 6 bases; junction bases outside the gene matches: 7. The CDR3 runs 15 residues. In germline, CDR1 is LNHDA, CDR2 SQIVND (reference sequence). As DNA, the CDR3 is TGTGCCAGTAAGGGACAGGGGGTTCGTGATGAAAAACTGTTTTTT. It translates to CASKGQGVRDEKLFF.

Concerning this clonotype itself: A read error may account for a junction end that differs from germline. The V gene is TRBV11-1, the J gene TRBJ1-3, with TRBD1 as a possible D gene (6 bases). Germline CDR1 and CDR2: SGHAT and FQDESV (reference sequence). The CDR3 is 15 amino acids. The CDR3 loop is CASCQADSSGNTIYF. The DNA of the CDR3 is TGCGCCAGCTGCCAAGCGGACAGCTCTGGAAACACCATATATTTT.

J is TRBJ1-4 and V is TRBV2, with 7 positions matching TRBD1. From germline, CDR1 is SNHLY and CDR2 FYNNEI. This CDR3 contains 14 residues. With V trimmed by 6 bases and J by 5 bases, 6 bases remained unmatched. In DNA, the CDR3 is TGTGCCAGCAGCCCGGACAGGAAGAATGAAAAACTGTTTTTT. It is translated as CASSPDRKNEKLFF.

The rearrangement links TRBV6-5 to TRBJ1-4; the D gene is possibly TRBD1 (5 bases). Germline-derived CDR1 and CDR2 are MNHEY and SVGAGI. This CDR3 comprises 11 residues. Trimming stripped 6 bases from V and 9 bases from J, with 8 bases between. The chain's CDR3 is CASSAGQKLFF. CDR3 DNA: TGTGCCAGCAGCGCGGGACAAAAACTGTTTTTT.

This rearrangement joins TRBV19 to TRBJ1-2; perhaps TRBD1 as D (5 bases). The germline V and J ends were trimmed by 4 bases and 4 bases, with 13 bases remaining between them. CDR1 and CDR2 from the germline V gene are LNHDA and SQIVND (reference sequence). The CDR3 has 14 amino acids. The CDR3 nucleotides read TGTGCCAGTAGTAAGATTCCAGGGCTCTATGGCTACACCTTC. It specifies CASSKIPGLYGYTF.

In its sample, this clonotype was seen many times. This chain connects TRBV24-1 to TRBJ1-1; D not resolved. V was clipped by 3 bases and J by 5 bases, with 6 bases between them. The CDR3 contains 12 residues. CDR1 is KGHDR, CDR2 SFDVKD, per germline. The CDR3 reads CATSDGVTEAFF. The CDR3 region has the DNA TGTGCCACCAGTGATGGCGTGACTGAAGCTTTCTTT.

This clonotype was recorded a few times. J is TRBJ2-5 and V is TRBV6-2 or TRBV6-3; no clear D gene. The germline V gene encodes CDR1 MNHEY and CDR2 SVGEGT. Trimming cost V 6 bases and J 3 bases, with 11 bases left between them. This CDR3 region has 13 residues. As DNA, the CDR3 is TGTGCCAGCAGCCAAGGAACCAAAGAGACCCAGTACTTC. Its translation is CASSQGTKETQYF.

This chain links TRBV19 with TRBJ1-2; 7 nucleotides align to TRBD1. V trimming: 4 bases; J trimming: 4 bases; junction bases outside the gene matches: 9. There are 15 residues in the CDR3. The V gene's germline CDR1 is LNHDA and CDR2 SQIVND (reference sequence). The CDR3 region has the DNA TGTGCCAGTAGTAAAACCGGGACAGAGCTCTATGGCTACACCTTC. Translating gives CASSKTGTELYGYTF.

This clonotype was recorded many times. The rearrangement links TRBV7-9 to TRBJ1-1; D is perhaps TRBD1 (6 bases). V lost 5 bases and J lost 7, with 11 bases in between. The CDR3 runs to 12 residues. From germline, CDR1 is SEHNR and CDR2 FQNEAQ (reference sequence). This CDR3 is CASSVNRDEAFF. In DNA, the CDR3 is TGTGCCAGCAGCGTTAACAGGGATGAAGCTTTCTTT.

The chain recombines TRBV11-1 with TRBJ1-1, with unresolved D. CDR1 and CDR2 from the germline V gene are SGHAT and FQDESV (reference sequence). The V end was cut by 5 bases, the J end by 3 bases, with 16 bases between. The length of the CDR3 is 15 residues. In DNA form, the CDR3 reads TGTGCCAGCAGCGCCCCCAACAGCTGGGACACTGAAGCTTTCTTT. Translating it yields CASSAPNSWDTEAFF.

In the case of this clonotype: This may be a read error, as it is one base from a much larger clone. The chain has TRBV24-1 and TRBJ1-1, with unresolved D. The V end was cut by 3 bases, the J end by 3 bases, with 13 bases between. The CDR3 is 15 amino acids. Germline V lookup: CDR1 KGHDR, CDR2 SFDVKD. CDR3 DNA sequence: TGTGCCACCAGTGATAGTCAGGCCGGGTACACTGAAGCTTTCTTT. Its translation: CATSDSQAGYTEAFF.

The table lists this clonotype with a few counts. This rearrangement joins TRBV9 to TRBJ1-1, with no clear D. The CDR3 contains 13 residues. V dropped 6 bases and J dropped 3 bases, with 12 bases sitting between them. In germline, CDR1 is SGDLS, CDR2 YYNGEE. Written as DNA, the CDR3 is TGTGCCAGCACCGTCCTTGGGGACACTGAAGCTTTCTTT. Protein sequence: CASTVLGDTEAFF.

V usage is TRBV20-1 and J usage is TRBJ1-1; D is unresolved. Germline-derived CDR1 and CDR2 are DFQATT and SNEGSKA (reference sequence). The CDR3 sequence is 14 residues long. V shed 1 base and J shed 0 bases, with 9 bases lying between them. This chain's CDR3 is CSARGPPVNTEAFF. In DNA form, the CDR3 reads TGCAGTGCTAGAGGTCCACCAGTGAACACTGAAGCTTTCTTT.

This chain connects TRBV10-3 to TRBJ2-5; tentatively, D is TRBD1 or TRBD2 (5 bases each). Trimming stripped 0 bases from V and 4 bases from J, with 12 bases between. CDR1 is ENHRY, CDR2 SYGVKD, per germline. The CDR3 has 15 amino acids. The CDR3 loop reads CAISESGDVGETQYF. The DNA of the CDR3 is TGTGCCATCAGTGAGTCAGGGGACGTCGGAGAGACCCAGTACTTC.

This clonotype was recorded a few times. The V and J genes are TRBV7-6 and TRBJ2-7; D is unresolved. This CDR3 has 14 residues. Germline V gene sequence: CDR1 SGHVS, CDR2 FNYEAQ. V lost 6 bases to trimming and J lost 2 bases, with 14 bases between them. The CDR3 reads CASSKATRTYEQYF. DNA of the CDR3: TGTGCCAGCAGTAAGGCCACTCGAACCTACGAGCAGTACTTC.

The rearrangement links TRBV19 to TRBJ1-5; 7 bases map to TRBD1. The CDR3 runs to 14 residues. The junction had 4 bases not matched to a gene; V was cut back by 7 bases and J by 1 base. Germline CDR1 and CDR2: LNHDA and SQIVND (reference sequence). CDR3 nucleotides: TGTGCCAGTAACACAGGGGAAAGCAATCAGCCCCAGCATTTT. Translated, it gives CASNTGESNQPQHF.

This clonotype was detected only once. Given a much more abundant clone one base away, this may be a read error. The rearrangement joins TRBV7-8 to TRBJ1-4; D possibly corresponds to TRBD1 (5 bases). Germline V gene lookup returns CDR1 SGHVS and CDR2 FQNEAQ. The CDR3 has 16 residues. V was shortened by 1 base and J by 0 bases, with 9 bases between the two germline ends. CDR3 bases: TGTGCCAGCAGCTTAGGACAGAATGCAACTAATGAAAAACTGTTTTTT. Protein sequence: CASSLGQNATNEKLFF.